The rows below give T cell receptor beta chains drawn from one sample of a study of cytotoxic CD8 clonotypes in ibrutinib-treated CLL. Using immunoSEQ multiplex PCR, the repertoire was profiled, and TCRdb retains in-frame clones only, with some absent. The sample consists of 250,000 to 350,000 clones, less than 85% of them appearing once. This specimen consisted of PBMCs, obtained at disease progression, from a patient treated with ibrutinib. The source of these receptors is a human donor with chronic lymphocytic leukemia. CDR3s include the opening cysteine and the closing phenylalanine or tryptophan. Each record gives: J gene, clone size, D gene, V gene, CDR3 protein, CDR3 DNA. D genes are given only for firm matches. The size of a clone is reported for some rows only, either as once, few or many, or as a class for expanded clones.

J gene: TRBJ2-1
clone size: .
D gene: .
V gene: TRBV5-6
CDR3 protein: CASSLAGTLEPNEQFF
CDR3 DNA: TGTGCCAGCAGCTTGGCCGGGACCCTTGAGCCCAATGAGCAGTTCTTC

J gene: TRBJ2-3
clone size: .
D gene: TRBD2
V gene: TRBV9
CDR3 protein: CASSADGGGRTDTQYF
CDR3 DNA: TGTGCCAGCAGCGCCGACGGTGGCGGGAGAACAGATACGCAGTATTTT

J gene: TRBJ2-1
clone size: .
D gene: .
V gene: TRBV4-1
CDR3 protein: CASSQGEMDVEQFF
CDR3 DNA: TGCGCCAGCAGCCAAGGGGAAATGGATGTTGAGCAGTTCTTC

J gene: TRBJ2-1
clone size: .
D gene: TRBD2
V gene: TRBV5-1
CDR3 protein: CASSSWTSGRALAYDAQFF
CDR3 DNA: TGCGCCAGCAGCTCCTGGACTAGCGGGAGGGCCCTGGCCTATGATGCGCAGTTCTTC

J gene: TRBJ1-2
clone size: .
D gene: .
V gene: TRBV18
CDR3 protein: CASSRRVGPNYGYTF
CDR3 DNA: TGTGCCAGCTCAAGGCGGGTCGGTCCTAACTATGGCTACACCTTC

J gene: TRBJ2-3
clone size: few
D gene: TRBD2
V gene: TRBV11-3
CDR3 protein: CASSGGRSDTQYF
CDR3 DNA: TGTGCCAGCAGTGGCGGGAGATCAGATACGCAGTATTTT

J gene: TRBJ2-3
clone size: .
D gene: .
V gene: TRBV6-1
CDR3 protein: CASKRNPSTDTQYF
CDR3 DNA: TGTGCCAGCAAGCGAAACCCTAGCACAGATACGCAGTATTTT

J gene: TRBJ1-5
clone size: .
D gene: .
V gene: TRBV28
CDR3 protein: CASSSGDQPQHF
CDR3 DNA: TGTGCCAGCAGTTCGGGGGATCAGCCCCAGCATTTT

J gene: TRBJ1-4
clone size: .
D gene: TRBD1
V gene: TRBV6-1
CDR3 protein: CASRDRATNEKLFF
CDR3 DNA: TGTGCCAGCAGGGACAGGGCGACTAATGAAAAACTGTTTTTT

J gene: TRBJ2-1
clone size: .
D gene: .
V gene: TRBV2
CDR3 protein: CASRDGVLIRNEQFF
CDR3 DNA: TGTGCCAGCAGGGACGGCGTCCTGATTCGCAATGAGCAGTTCTTC

J gene: TRBJ2-7
clone size: .
D gene: TRBD2
V gene: TRBV18
CDR3 protein: CASSRGGQGTYEQYF
CDR3 DNA: TGTGCCAGCTCCCGGGGGGGGCAGGGAACCTACGAGCAGTACTTC

J gene: TRBJ2-2
clone size: few
D gene: .
V gene: TRBV5-6
CDR3 protein: CASSLAEAGELFF
CDR3 DNA: TGTGCCAGCAGCTTAGCCGAAGCCGGGGAGCTGTTTTTT

J gene: TRBJ2-7
clone size: .
D gene: .
V gene: TRBV14
CDR3 protein: CASRPWGVLEQYF
CDR3 DNA: TGTGCCAGCAGACCCTGGGGGGTTCTCGAGCAGTACTTC

J gene: TRBJ2-6
clone size: .
D gene: TRBD1
V gene: TRBV5-1
CDR3 protein: CASSSGTGVPWANVLTF
CDR3 DNA: TGCGCCAGCAGCTCCGGGACAGGGGTTCCCTGGGCCAACGTCCTGACTTTC

J gene: TRBJ1-1
clone size: .
D gene: .
V gene: TRBV5-1
CDR3 protein: CASSFGPGRTEAFF
CDR3 DNA: TGCGCCAGCAGCTTTGGCCCTGGAAGGACTGAAGCTTTCTTT

J gene: TRBJ2-1
clone size: .
D gene: TRBD2
V gene: TRBV7-2
CDR3 protein: CASSFTGTSGYSYNEQFF
CDR3 DNA: TGTGCCAGCAGCTTCACCGGGACTAGCGGATACTCCTACAATGAGCAGTTCTTC

J gene: TRBJ2-7
clone size: .
D gene: .
V gene: TRBV2
CDR3 protein: CASSASSAGLEQYF
CDR3 DNA: TGTGCCAGCAGTGCCTCCTCGGCTGGGCTCGAGCAGTACTTC

J gene: TRBJ2-7
clone size: .
D gene: .
V gene: TRBV4-1
CDR3 protein: CASSQDPTREQYF
CDR3 DNA: TGCGCCAGCAGCCAAGACCCCACCCGCGAGCAGTACTTC

J gene: TRBJ1-1
clone size: .
D gene: .
V gene: TRBV6-6
CDR3 protein: CASSYPGQSTEAFF
CDR3 DNA: TGTGCCAGCAGTTACCCCGGACAGAGCACTGAAGCTTTCTTT

J gene: TRBJ2-7
clone size: .
D gene: .
V gene: TRBV28
CDR3 protein: CASTTGTYEQYF
CDR3 DNA: TGTGCCAGCACGACAGGAACCTACGAGCAGTACTTC

J gene: TRBJ2-2
clone size: .
D gene: .
V gene: TRBV2
CDR3 protein: CASSDKVYTGELFF
CDR3 DNA: TGTGCCAGCAGTGATAAGGTTTACACCGGGGAGCTGTTTTTT

J gene: TRBJ1-2
clone size: .
D gene: .
V gene: TRBV28
CDR3 protein: CASSFAYYGYTF
CDR3 DNA: TGTGCCAGCAGTTTCGCCTACTATGGCTACACCTTC

J gene: TRBJ2-7
clone size: .
D gene: TRBD1
V gene: TRBV29-1
CDR3 protein: CSVAGTGAYEQYF
CDR3 DNA: TGCAGCGTTGCTGGGACAGGGGCCTACGAGCAGTACTTC

J gene: TRBJ1-5
clone size: .
D gene: .
V gene: TRBV7-3
CDR3 protein: CASSFGGSQPQHF
CDR3 DNA: TGTGCCAGCAGCTTCGGGGGTAGTCAGCCCCAGCATTTT

J gene: TRBJ1-5
clone size: .
D gene: .
V gene: TRBV2
CDR3 protein: CARGQSHLKGPQHF
CDR3 DNA: TGTGCCAGAGGACAGTCTCACCTCAAGGGGCCCCAGCATTTT

J gene: TRBJ2-7
clone size: few
D gene: TRBD1
V gene: TRBV6-1
CDR3 protein: CASSATGTGNYEQYF
CDR3 DNA: TGTGCCAGCAGTGCGACCGGGACAGGTAACTACGAGCAGTACTTC

J gene: TRBJ2-7
clone size: .
D gene: TRBD2
V gene: TRBV27
CDR3 protein: CASRILAGGSYEQYF
CDR3 DNA: TGTGCCAGCAGGATATTAGCGGGAGGCTCCTACGAGCAGTACTTC

J gene: TRBJ2-7
clone size: .
D gene: .
V gene: TRBV29-1
CDR3 protein: CSVDSNYEQYF
CDR3 DNA: TGCAGCGTTGACAGCAACTACGAGCAGTACTTC

J gene: TRBJ2-7
clone size: .
D gene: TRBD1
V gene: TRBV29-1
CDR3 protein: CSAPGQGVGEQYF
CDR3 DNA: TGCAGCGCGCCGGGACAGGGGGTCGGCGAGCAGTACTTC

J gene: TRBJ1-2
clone size: .
D gene: .
V gene: TRBV27
CDR3 protein: CASSLLGRQAHGYTF
CDR3 DNA: TGTGCCAGCAGTTTGCTGGGGAGACAGGCTCATGGCTACACCTTC

J gene: TRBJ2-5
clone size: .
D gene: .
V gene: TRBV19
CDR3 protein: CARDKGCKYF
CDR3 DNA: TGTGCCAGGGACAAAGGATGCAAGTACTTC

J gene: TRBJ1-1
clone size: .
D gene: .
V gene: TRBV4-1
CDR3 protein: CASSHRLRGHRFMNTEAFF
CDR3 DNA: TGCGCCAGCAGCCACCGATTAAGGGGACACCGATTCATGAACACTGAAGCTTTCTTT

J gene: TRBJ1-3
clone size: .
D gene: .
V gene: TRBV6-1
CDR3 protein: CVSASPVGNTIYF
CDR3 DNA: TGTGTCTCGGCCAGCCCGGTGGGCAACACCATATATTTT

J gene: TRBJ2-6
clone size: .
D gene: .
V gene: TRBV7-9
CDR3 protein: CASSLGRTGANVLTF
CDR3 DNA: TGTGCCAGCAGCCTCGGGCGGACTGGGGCCAACGTCCTGACTTTC

J gene: TRBJ2-3
clone size: .
D gene: .
V gene: TRBV7-2
CDR3 protein: CASSLVLAGTITQYF
CDR3 DNA: TGTGCCAGCAGCTTAGTATTGGCGGGGACCATTACGCAGTATTTT

J gene: TRBJ1-1
clone size: .
D gene: .
V gene: TRBV4-3
CDR3 protein: CASSQDSSRPTPTEAFF
CDR3 DNA: TGCGCCAGCAGCCAAGATTCATCGCGACCCACCCCCACTGAAGCTTTCTTT

J gene: TRBJ1-5
clone size: .
D gene: .
V gene: TRBV2
CDR3 protein: CASSARRTLSNQPQHF
CDR3 DNA: TGTGCCAGCAGTGCCCGACGGACCTTAAGCAATCAGCCCCAGCATTTT

J gene: TRBJ1-3
clone size: .
D gene: .
V gene: TRBV4-1
CDR3 protein: CASSQVEYSGNTIYF
CDR3 DNA: TGCGCCAGCAGCCAAGTCGAATACTCTGGAAACACCATATATTTT

J gene: TRBJ2-1
clone size: .
D gene: .
V gene: TRBV18
CDR3 protein: CASSLKGRGNEQFF
CDR3 DNA: TGTGCCAGCTCTTTGAAAGGCAGGGGTAATGAGCAGTTCTTC

J gene: TRBJ2-2
clone size: .
D gene: TRBD1
V gene: TRBV6-5
CDR3 protein: CASRPGQSLTGELFF
CDR3 DNA: TGTGCCAGCAGGCCGGGACAGTCCCTCACCGGGGAGCTGTTTTTT

J gene: TRBJ1-1
clone size: .
D gene: .
V gene: TRBV4-1
CDR3 protein: CASSQGPRGYGTEAFF
CDR3 DNA: TGCGCCAGCAGCCAAGGACCCAGGGGTTATGGCACTGAAGCTTTCTTT

J gene: TRBJ2-7
clone size: .
D gene: TRBD1
V gene: TRBV2
CDR3 protein: CASPLKGTGGPYYEQYF
CDR3 DNA: TGTGCCAGCCCACTAAAGGGGACAGGGGGACCCTACTACGAGCAGTACTTC

J gene: TRBJ2-2
clone size: .
D gene: TRBD2
V gene: TRBV9
CDR3 protein: CASSEGLAGEGGELFF
CDR3 DNA: TGTGCCAGCAGCGAAGGACTAGCGGGAGAAGGCGGGGAGCTGTTTTTT

J gene: TRBJ2-7
clone size: .
D gene: .
V gene: TRBV6-6
CDR3 protein: CASASVGGLYF
CDR3 DNA: TGTGCCAGCGCCTCTGTGGGGGGACTGTACTTC

J gene: TRBJ1-1
clone size: .
D gene: TRBD1
V gene: TRBV6-6
CDR3 protein: CASSYPGQGEAFF
CDR3 DNA: TGTGCCAGCAGTTACCCGGGACAGGGTGAAGCTTTCTTT

J gene: TRBJ1-1
clone size: .
D gene: .
V gene: TRBV7-9
CDR3 protein: CASSRGSSEAFF
CDR3 DNA: TGTGCCAGCAGCCGGGGTTCTTCTGAAGCTTTCTTT

J gene: TRBJ2-1
clone size: .
D gene: .
V gene: TRBV5-1
CDR3 protein: CASSSYTGSREQFF
CDR3 DNA: TGCGCCAGCAGCTCCTACACAGGGTCTCGTGAGCAGTTCTTC

J gene: TRBJ2-4
clone size: .
D gene: TRBD2
V gene: TRBV7-2
CDR3 protein: CASTRTGGTLAKNIQYF
CDR3 DNA: TGTGCCAGCACCAGAACGGGGGGGACCCTAGCCAAAAACATTCAGTACTTC

J gene: TRBJ2-7
clone size: many
D gene: TRBD2
V gene: TRBV27
CDR3 protein: CASSPAGLLSYEQYF
CDR3 DNA: TGTGCCAGCAGCCCAGCGGGACTCCTATCCTACGAGCAGTACTTC

J gene: TRBJ1-4
clone size: .
D gene: .
V gene: TRBV21-1
CDR3 protein: CASSKTGTGVSPNEKLFF
CDR3 DNA: TGTGCCAGCAGCAAAACGGGGACAGGGGTTAGTCCTAATGAAAAACTGTTTTTT

J gene: TRBJ2-5
clone size: .
D gene: .
V gene: TRBV7-2
CDR3 protein: CASSLARSSGTQYF
CDR3 DNA: TGTGCCAGCAGCTTAGCGCGGTCCTCGGGGACCCAGTACTTC

J gene: TRBJ1-5
clone size: .
D gene: TRBD1
V gene: TRBV6-5
CDR3 protein: CASARTGDNQPQHF
CDR3 DNA: TGTGCCAGCGCCCGGACAGGGGATAATCAGCCCCAGCATTTT

J gene: TRBJ2-1
clone size: once
D gene: TRBD2
V gene: TRBV27
CDR3 protein: CASSLVAGGPGGFYNEQFF
CDR3 DNA: TGTGCCAGCAGTTTAGTAGCGGGAGGGCCAGGGGGTTTCTACAATGAGCAGTTCTTC